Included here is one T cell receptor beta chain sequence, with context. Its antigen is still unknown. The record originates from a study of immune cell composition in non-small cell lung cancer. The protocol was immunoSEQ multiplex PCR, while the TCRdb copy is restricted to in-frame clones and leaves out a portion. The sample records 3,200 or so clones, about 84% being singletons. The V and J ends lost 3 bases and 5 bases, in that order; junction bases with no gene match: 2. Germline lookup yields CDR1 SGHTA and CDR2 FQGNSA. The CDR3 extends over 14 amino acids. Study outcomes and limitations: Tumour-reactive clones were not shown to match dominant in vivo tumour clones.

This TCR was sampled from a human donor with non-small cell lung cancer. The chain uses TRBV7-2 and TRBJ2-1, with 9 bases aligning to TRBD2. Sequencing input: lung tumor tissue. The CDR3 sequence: CASSLASGDNEQFF. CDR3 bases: TGTGCCAGCAGCTTGGCTAGCGGGGACAATGAGCAGTTCTTC.